The TCR beta chain under discussion was sequenced for a study of OX40 agonist ivuxolimab in advanced cancers. About the investigation overall: Ivuxolimab was a fully human IgG2 agonistic monoclonal antibody targeting the costimulatory receptor OX40 (CD134). In the dose-escalation cohort, 75% to 90% of patients were male, and the mean age was 60 years with a range of roughly 23 to 79. Of the roughly 53 patients in dose escalation, some 20 had hepatocellular carcinoma, approximately 15 had melanoma, 9 had renal cell carcinoma and 9 had head and neck cancer. Prior anti-PD-1, anti-PD-L1 or anti-CTLA-4 therapy was permitted, and roughly two fifths of dose-escalation patients had received checkpoint inhibitors. The paper covers the monotherapy dose-escalation part of the phase I ivuxolimab trial, which included N of about 50 patients. Intravenous ivuxolimab was administered to patients every 2 weeks at six dose levels: 0.01, 0.1, 0.3, 1.5, 3 and 10 mg/kg. The purpose of peripheral TCRbeta sequencing was to test whether ivuxolimab changed TCR sequence diversity and led to clonal T-cell expansion. Partial responses were achieved by three dose-escalation patients, of whom one had hepatocellular carcinoma and two had cutaneous melanoma.

The trial excluded patients who had a history of autoimmune disease or who were on systemic immunosuppression. In every dose cohort, peripheral blood was drawn for TCR sequencing at baseline, cycle 4 day 1, and cycle 7 day 1. Samples came from an open-label, multicenter, first-in-human phase I dose-escalation trial of ivuxolimab. Adults with locally advanced or metastatic melanoma, renal cell carcinoma, hepatocellular carcinoma or head and neck squamous cell carcinoma were enrolled in the trial. Before TCR sequencing, CD4+ T cells and CD8+ T cells from peripheral blood were sorted into separate populations. CDR1 and CDR2 are read off the germline V gene (reference sequence) as PRHDT and FYEKMQ. Spanning cysteine to phenylalanine, the CDR3 consists of 16 amino acids. The kept DNA is CDR3 alone, 48 bases in frame from the first base. The germline V end is reduced by 5 bases and the J end by 3 bases; junction bases left unmatched: 4.

What the research found in general, with its limitations: In the 0.1-3.0 mg/kg groups, partial responders were among the patients with the lowest normalized peripheral clonal expansion, particularly in CD8+ T cells. At doses of 0.1 to 3.0 mg/kg, clonal expansion of both CD4+ and CD8+ blood T cells was observed from baseline to week 6. The antigen specificity of the peripheral T cells that underwent clonal expansion was not determined. On average, CD8+ T cells showed more expanded clones than CD4+ T cells after ivuxolimab. Low levels of normalized T-cell clonal expansion were also shown by some nonresponding patients.

Genomic DNA was isolated from the sorted cells so that the TCRbeta CDR3 region could be sequenced. TCRbeta CDR3 regions were sequenced using the immunoSEQ Assay. Here the immuneACCESS table is served through TCRdb, limited to in-frame sequences with V and J called. Missing clones are a known gap in these copies; in checked studies unresolved V genes cover under half, and the rest lacks a known reason. Across this sample there are tens of thousands of clones, with around 80% seen only once. The ten top clones hold 6% to 7% of the sample. Of note for this clone: Its antigen is unknown. No clone much larger than this one lies a single base away; base qualities are absent.

The source of this sequence is an adult with an advanced solid tumor such as melanoma, head and neck, liver or kidney cancer. The chain was built from TRBV13 and TRBJ2-3, and TRBD2 aligns with 14 junction nucleotides. The specimen comprised CD4+ or CD8+ T cells sorted from blood, sampled in a trial of the OX40 agonist ivuxolimab. The CDR3 protein is CASSIRTSGGTDTQYF. The DNA is as follows: TGTGCCAGCAGCATTAGGACTAGCGGGGGGACAGATACGCAGTATTTT.